This T cell receptor (beta chain) was identified during a study of molecular identifiers for immune sequencing clone quantification. TCRdb recomputed calls from the PCR reads with MiXCR, one row per CDR3 protein. This table holds about half a million distinct CDR3 sequences, over 20% found once. This clonotype was seen many times. This CDR3 region has 12 residues. V lost 2 bases and J lost 4, with 6 bases in between. Germline V gene data show CDR1 as SGHNT and CDR2 as YYREEE (reference sequence). The receptor's source is a human donor in good health. Some libraries in this study had Jurkat cell RNA spiked in. Material: naive CD8+ T cells from blood, with Jurkat cell RNA spiked in. Subset defined: FACS-sorted CD8+CD4-CCR7+CD45RA+ naive T cells. The rearrangement uses TRBV5-4 and TRBJ2-5; D gene uncertain. The CDR3 reads CASSFNIETQYF. The CDR3 bases are TGTGCCAGCAGCTTCAATATAGAGACCCAGTACTTC.